A single sample gave rise to the 6 T cell receptor beta chains below, sequenced in a study of control samples from healthy donors and cancer patients. The repertoire was sequenced with immunoSEQ multiplex PCR; TCRdb's copy has only in-frame clones and lacks some. This table holds about 160,000 clones, about 94% found once. Sequences were obtained from PBMCs. These receptors originate from a man in his 60s with colorectal cancer.

This chain joins TRBV5-1 and TRBJ2-4, with D tentatively TRBD1 or TRBD2 (5 bases each). Germline V gene sequence: CDR1 SGHRS, CDR2 YFSETQ. Trimming stripped 0 bases from V and 7 bases from J, with 17 bases between. The CDR3 loop spans 16 amino acids. The CDR3 region has the DNA TGCGCCAGCAGCTTGGTAGCAGAGCAGTGGGGGAACATTCAGTACTTC. Protein: CASSLVAEQWGNIQYF.

This clone was detected many times. V usage is TRBV2 and J usage is TRBJ2-7; D possibly corresponds to TRBD2 (6 bases). This CDR3 spans 12 amino acids. V shed 6 bases and J shed 7 bases, with 13 bases lying between them. CDR1 and CDR2 from the germline V gene are SNHLY and FYNNEI. DNA of the CDR3: TGTGCCAGCAGGGAGGGGATGGGGGAGCAGTACTTC. This codes for CASREGMGEQYF.

V gene TRBV3-1 (or the pseudogene TRBV3-2) combines with J gene TRBJ1-2; D perhaps matches TRBD1 (5 bases). The germline V gene encodes CDR1 LGHDT and CDR2 YNNKEL (reference sequence). V lost 4 bases to trimming and J lost 3 bases, with 12 bases between them. The CDR3 is 14 residues long. In DNA, the CDR3 is TGTGCCAGCAGCCCCGACAGAGCGGACTATGGCTACACCTTC. Residues: CASSPDRADYGYTF.

This chain joins TRBV14 and TRBJ2-1; no clear D gene. Germline values: CDR1 SGHDN, CDR2 FVKESK. Trimming took 5 bases from V and 0 from J, leaving 8 bases between them. CDR3 length: 14 residues. The chain's CDR3 is CASSSLSSYNEQFF. DNA for the CDR3: TGTGCCAGCAGCTCGTTAAGCTCCTACAATGAGCAGTTCTTC.

Points on this clone: A read error may account for a junction end that differs from germline. This sequence joins TRBV5-1 and TRBJ2-7, with 8 bases identical to TRBD2. This CDR3 is built from 13 residues. CDR1 and CDR2 (germline): SGHRS, YFSETQ. The CDR3 loop is CASSLAGGSEQYF. CDR3 DNA sequence: TGCGCCAGCAGTTTGGCGGGGGGCAGCGAGCAGTACTTC.

The chain carries TRBV15 and TRBJ1-6; no reliable D call. Germline-derived CDR1 and CDR2 are LNHNV and YYDKDF (reference sequence). The CDR3 loop spans 16 amino acids. The V end lost 1 base, the J end lost 2 bases, and 9 bases lay between the germline ends. CDR3 sequence: CATSRVREAYNSPLHF. In DNA, the CDR3 is TGTGCCACCAGCAGAGTACGGGAAGCCTATAATTCACCCCTCCACTTT.